This TCR beta chain originates from a study of cytomegalovirus exposure and HLA in healthy donors. Study-wide results and limits: Earlier results showed most TCR beta V segments being productive about 90% or about 30% of the time.

PCR amplification relied on 60 Vbeta primers (plus 13 Jbeta primers). Data came from immunoSEQ multiplex PCR; TCRdb stores just in-frame clones and leaves some out. The table records approximately 100,000 clones, 60% to 85% of them present only once. For this clone: The antigen is undetermined.

The CDR3 is 12 amino acids. The V segment lost 9 bases and the J segment 9 bases; nucleotides outside the gene matches: 6. The germline V gene has CDR1 LNHNV and CDR2 YYDKDF (reference sequence). V usage is TRBV15 and J usage is TRBJ2-1, with TRBD2 identical over 9 bases. The sample was PBMCs. The TCR comes from a woman aged 35 to 49 in good health and CMV-seronegative. The CDR3 loop is CATGLALGEQFF. DNA of the CDR3: TGTGCCACGGGACTAGCTCTAGGTGAGCAGTTCTTC.